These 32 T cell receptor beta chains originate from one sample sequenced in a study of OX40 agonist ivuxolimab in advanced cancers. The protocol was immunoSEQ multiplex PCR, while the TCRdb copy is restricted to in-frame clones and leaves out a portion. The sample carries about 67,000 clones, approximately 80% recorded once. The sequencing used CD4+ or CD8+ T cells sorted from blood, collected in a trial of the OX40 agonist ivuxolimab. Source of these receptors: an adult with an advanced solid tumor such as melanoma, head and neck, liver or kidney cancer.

The CDR3 nucleotides are TGTGCCTGGAGTTACTTGACAGGGGGCACTGAAGCTTTCTTT. Translation: CAWSYLTGGTEAFF. J is TRBJ1-1 and V is TRBV30, with TRBD1 identical over 9 bases. The germline CDR1 and CDR2 sequences are GTSNPN and SVGIG (reference sequence). V was clipped by 2 bases and J by 4 bases; unmatched bases: 5. CDR3 length: 14 residues.

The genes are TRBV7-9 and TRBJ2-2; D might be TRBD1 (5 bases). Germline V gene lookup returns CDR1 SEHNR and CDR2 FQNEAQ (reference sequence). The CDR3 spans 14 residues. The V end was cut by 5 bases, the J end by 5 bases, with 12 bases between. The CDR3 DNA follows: TGTGCCAGCAGCACAGACAGAGAAACCGGGGAGCTGTTTTTT. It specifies CASSTDRETGELFF.

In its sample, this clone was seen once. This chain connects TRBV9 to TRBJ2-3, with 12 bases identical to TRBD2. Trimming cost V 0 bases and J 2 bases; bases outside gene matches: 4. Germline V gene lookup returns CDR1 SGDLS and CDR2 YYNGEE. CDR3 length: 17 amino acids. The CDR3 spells CASSVVPSGGDTDTQYF. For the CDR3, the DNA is TGTGCCAGCAGCGTAGTTCCTAGCGGGGGGGACACAGATACGCAGTATTTT.

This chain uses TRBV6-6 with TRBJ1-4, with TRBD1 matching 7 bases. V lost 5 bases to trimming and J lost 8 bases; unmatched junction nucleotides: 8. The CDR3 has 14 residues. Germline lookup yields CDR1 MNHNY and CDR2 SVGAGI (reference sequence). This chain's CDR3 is CASSLTGVGEKLFF. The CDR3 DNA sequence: TGTGCCAGCAGTCTCACAGGGGTTGGCGAAAAACTGTTTTTT.

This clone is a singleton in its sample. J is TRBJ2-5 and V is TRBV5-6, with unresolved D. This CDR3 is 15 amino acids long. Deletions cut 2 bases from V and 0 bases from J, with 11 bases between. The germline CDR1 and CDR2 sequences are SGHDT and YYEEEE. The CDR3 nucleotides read TGTGCCAGCAGCTTCCGGATCGGCAACCAAGAGACCCAGTACTTC. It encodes CASSFRIGNQETQYF.

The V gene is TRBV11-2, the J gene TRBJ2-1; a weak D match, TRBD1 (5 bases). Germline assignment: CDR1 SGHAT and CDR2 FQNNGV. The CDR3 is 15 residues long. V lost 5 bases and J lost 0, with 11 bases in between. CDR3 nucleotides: TGTGCCAGCAGCATACAGGAAAACTCCTACAATGAGCAGTTCTTC. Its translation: CASSIQENSYNEQFF.

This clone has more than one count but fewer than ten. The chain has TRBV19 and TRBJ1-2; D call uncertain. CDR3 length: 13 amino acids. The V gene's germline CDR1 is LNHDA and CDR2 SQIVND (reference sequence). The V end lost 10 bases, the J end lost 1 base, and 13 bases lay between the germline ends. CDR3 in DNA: TGTGCCACCCAAAGGGAATTTAACTATGGCTACACCTTC. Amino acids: CATQREFNYGYTF.

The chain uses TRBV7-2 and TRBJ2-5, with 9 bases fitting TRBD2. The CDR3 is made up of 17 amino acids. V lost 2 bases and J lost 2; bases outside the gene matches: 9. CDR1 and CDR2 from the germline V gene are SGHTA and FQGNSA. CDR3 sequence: CASSLNRLAVSQETQYF. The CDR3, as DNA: TGTGCCAGCAGCTTAAATAGACTAGCGGTTTCACAAGAGACCCAGTACTTC.

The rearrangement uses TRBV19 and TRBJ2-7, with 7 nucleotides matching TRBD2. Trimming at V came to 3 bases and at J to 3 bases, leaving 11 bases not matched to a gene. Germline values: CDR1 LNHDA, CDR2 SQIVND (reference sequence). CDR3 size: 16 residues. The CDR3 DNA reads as TGTGCCAGTAGTATTTCAAGGCTAGCGGACCGCTACGAGCAGTACTTC. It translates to CASSISRLADRYEQYF.

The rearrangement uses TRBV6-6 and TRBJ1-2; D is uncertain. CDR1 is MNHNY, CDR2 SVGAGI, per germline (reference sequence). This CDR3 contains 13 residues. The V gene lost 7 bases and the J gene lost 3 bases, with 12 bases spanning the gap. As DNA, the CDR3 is TGTGCCAGCACCAAAAGGCAGGACTATGGCTACACCTTC. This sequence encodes CASTKRQDYGYTF.

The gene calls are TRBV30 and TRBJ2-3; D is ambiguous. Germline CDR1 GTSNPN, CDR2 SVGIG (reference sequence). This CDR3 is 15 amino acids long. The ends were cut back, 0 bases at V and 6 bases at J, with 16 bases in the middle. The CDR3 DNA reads TGTGCCTGGAGTGTATTGGCCAGCTTTGTCGATACGCAGTATTTT. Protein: CAWSVLASFVDTQYF.

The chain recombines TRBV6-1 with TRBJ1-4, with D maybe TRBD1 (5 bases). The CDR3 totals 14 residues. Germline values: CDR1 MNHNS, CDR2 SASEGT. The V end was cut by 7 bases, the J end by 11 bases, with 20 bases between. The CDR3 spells CASIRRDFGGKLFF. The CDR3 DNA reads TGTGCCAGCATACGACGGGACTTCGGAGGGAAACTGTTTTTT.

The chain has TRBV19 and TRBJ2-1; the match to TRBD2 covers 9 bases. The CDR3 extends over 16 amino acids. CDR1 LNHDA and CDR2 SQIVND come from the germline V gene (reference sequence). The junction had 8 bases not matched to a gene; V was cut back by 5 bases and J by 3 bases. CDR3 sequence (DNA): TGTGCCAGTAGTGTAGCGGGAGCCCCAAGCTACAATGAGCAGTTCTTC. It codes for CASSVAGAPSYNEQFF.

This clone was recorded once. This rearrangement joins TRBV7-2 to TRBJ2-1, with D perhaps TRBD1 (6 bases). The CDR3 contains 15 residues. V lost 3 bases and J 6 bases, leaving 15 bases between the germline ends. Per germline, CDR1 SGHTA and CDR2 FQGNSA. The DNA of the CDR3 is TGTGCCAGCAGCTTCGCAGGGACAAGTATCAATGAGCAGTTCTTC. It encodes CASSFAGTSINEQFF.

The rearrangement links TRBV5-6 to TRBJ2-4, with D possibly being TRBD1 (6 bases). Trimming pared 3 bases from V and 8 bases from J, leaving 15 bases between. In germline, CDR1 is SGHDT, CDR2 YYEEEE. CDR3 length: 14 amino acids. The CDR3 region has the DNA TGTGCCAGCAGCTCCTTCGACAGGATTGACATTCAGTACTTC. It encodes CASSSFDRIDIQYF.

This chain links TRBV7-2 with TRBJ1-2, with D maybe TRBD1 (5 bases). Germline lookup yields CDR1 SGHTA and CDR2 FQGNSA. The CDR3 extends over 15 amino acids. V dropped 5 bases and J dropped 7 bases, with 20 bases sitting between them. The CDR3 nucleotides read TGTGCCAGCAGCCCTGGGCGGGGACGGATAAGTGGCTACACCTTC. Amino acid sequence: CASSPGRGRISGYTF.

The CDR3 nucleotides read TGTGCCATCAGTGGGACTAGCGGGGTTGAGCAGTTCTTC. Amino acids: CAISGTSGVEQFF. The chain carries TRBV10-3 and TRBJ2-1; 12 positions agree with TRBD2. Looked up from germline, CDR1 is ENHRY and CDR2 is SYGVKD. The CDR3 contains 13 residues. V shed 4 bases and J 9 bases; nucleotides not matched to a gene: 1.

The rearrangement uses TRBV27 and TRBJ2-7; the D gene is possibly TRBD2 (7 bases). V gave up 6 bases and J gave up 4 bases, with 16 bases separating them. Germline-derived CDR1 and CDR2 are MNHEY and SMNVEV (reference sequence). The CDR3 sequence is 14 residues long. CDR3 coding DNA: TGTGCCAGCAGCTACAGGGAGGGGCGGTACGAGCAGTACTTC. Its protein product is CASSYREGRYEQYF.

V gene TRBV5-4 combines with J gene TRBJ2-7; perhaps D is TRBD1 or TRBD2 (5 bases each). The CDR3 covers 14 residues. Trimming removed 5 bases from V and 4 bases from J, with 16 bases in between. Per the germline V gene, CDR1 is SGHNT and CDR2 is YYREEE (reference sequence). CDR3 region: CASSPGTQGYEQYF. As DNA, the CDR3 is TGTGCCAGCAGTCCCGGGACCCAAGGATACGAGCAGTACTTC.

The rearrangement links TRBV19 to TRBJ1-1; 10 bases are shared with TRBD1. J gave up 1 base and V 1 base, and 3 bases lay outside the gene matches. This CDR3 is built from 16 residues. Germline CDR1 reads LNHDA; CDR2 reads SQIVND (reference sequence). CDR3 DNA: TGTGCCAGTAGTATAGGGGGACAGGGGTCGAACACTGAAGCTTTCTTT. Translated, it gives CASSIGGQGSNTEAFF.

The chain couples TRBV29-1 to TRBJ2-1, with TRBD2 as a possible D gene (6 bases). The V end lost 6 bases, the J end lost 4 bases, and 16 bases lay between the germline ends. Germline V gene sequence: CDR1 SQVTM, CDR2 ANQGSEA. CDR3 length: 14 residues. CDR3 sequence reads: CSVPGLGGYNEQFF. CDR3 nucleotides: TGCAGCGTGCCGGGACTCGGGGGATACAATGAGCAGTTCTTC.

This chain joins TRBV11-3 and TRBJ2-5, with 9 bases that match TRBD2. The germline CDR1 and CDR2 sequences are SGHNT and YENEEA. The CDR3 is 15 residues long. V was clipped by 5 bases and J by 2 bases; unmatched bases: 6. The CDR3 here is CASSPRLAGQETQYF. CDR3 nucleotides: TGTGCCAGCAGCCCCCGGCTAGCGGGGCAAGAGACCCAGTACTTC.

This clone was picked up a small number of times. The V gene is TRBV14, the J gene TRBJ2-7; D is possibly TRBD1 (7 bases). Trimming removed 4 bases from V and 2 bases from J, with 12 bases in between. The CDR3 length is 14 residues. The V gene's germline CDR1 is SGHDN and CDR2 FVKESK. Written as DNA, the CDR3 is TGTGCCAGCAGCCCGCAGGGGGGCCCCTACGAGCAGTACTTC. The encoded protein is CASSPQGGPYEQYF.

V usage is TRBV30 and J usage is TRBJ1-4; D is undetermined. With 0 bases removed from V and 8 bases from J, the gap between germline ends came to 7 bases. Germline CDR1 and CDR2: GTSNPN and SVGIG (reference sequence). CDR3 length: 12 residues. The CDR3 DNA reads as TGTGCCTGGAGTGTGAGAGGGGAAAAACTGTTTTTT. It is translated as CAWSVRGEKLFF.

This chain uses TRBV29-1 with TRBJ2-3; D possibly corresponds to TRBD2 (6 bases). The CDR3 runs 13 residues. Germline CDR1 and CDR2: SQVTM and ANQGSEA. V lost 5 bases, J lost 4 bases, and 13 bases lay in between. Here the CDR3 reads CSVKPGEADTQYF. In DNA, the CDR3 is TGCAGCGTTAAACCGGGGGAAGCAGATACGCAGTATTTT.

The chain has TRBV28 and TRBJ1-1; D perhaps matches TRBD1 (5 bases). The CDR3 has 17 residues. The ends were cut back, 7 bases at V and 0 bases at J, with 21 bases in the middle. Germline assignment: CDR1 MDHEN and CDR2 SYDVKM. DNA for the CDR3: TGTGCCAGCACTCCAAGTCCCGGGGCCCAGGTGAACACTGAAGCTTTCTTT. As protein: CASTPSPGAQVNTEAFF. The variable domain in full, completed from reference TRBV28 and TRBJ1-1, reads DVKVTQSSRYLVKRTGEKVFLECVQDMDHENMFWYRQDPGLGLRLIYFSYDVKMKEKGDIPEGYSVSREKKERFSLILESASTNQTSMYLCASTPSPGAQVNTEAFFGQGTRLTVV.

This CDR3 is CASSPGGGNEQFF. The CDR3 DNA reads TGTGCCAGCAGTCCCGGGGGGGGTAATGAGCAGTTCTTC. V gene TRBV6-4 combines with J gene TRBJ2-1; 8 bases are shared with TRBD2. Germline assignment: CDR1 MRHNA and CDR2 SNTAGT. This CDR3 comprises 13 residues. V lost 5 bases to trimming and J lost 7 bases; unmatched junction nucleotides: 4.

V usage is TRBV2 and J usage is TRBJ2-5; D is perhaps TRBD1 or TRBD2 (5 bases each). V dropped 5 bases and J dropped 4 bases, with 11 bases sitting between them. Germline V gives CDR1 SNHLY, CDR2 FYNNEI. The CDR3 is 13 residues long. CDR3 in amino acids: CASSTLRGETQYF. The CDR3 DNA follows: TGTGCCAGCAGTACTCTGAGGGGAGAGACCCAGTACTTC.

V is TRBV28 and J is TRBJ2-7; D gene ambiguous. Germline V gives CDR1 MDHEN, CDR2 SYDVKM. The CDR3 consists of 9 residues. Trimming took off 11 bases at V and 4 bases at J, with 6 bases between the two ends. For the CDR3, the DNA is TGTGCCGAGCTGTACGAGCAGTACGTC. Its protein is CAELYEQYV.

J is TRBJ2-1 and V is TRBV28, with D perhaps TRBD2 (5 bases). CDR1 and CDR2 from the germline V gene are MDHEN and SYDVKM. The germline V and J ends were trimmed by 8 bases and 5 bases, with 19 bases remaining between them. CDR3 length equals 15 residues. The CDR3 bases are TGTGCCAGCGATTCCATACGGGATCGGAACAATGAGCAGTTCTTC. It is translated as CASDSIRDRNNEQFF.

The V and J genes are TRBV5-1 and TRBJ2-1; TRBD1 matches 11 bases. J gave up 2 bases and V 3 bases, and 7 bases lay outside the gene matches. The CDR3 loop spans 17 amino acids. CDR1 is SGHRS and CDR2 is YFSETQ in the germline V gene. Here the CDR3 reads CASSSTGQGVAYNEQFF. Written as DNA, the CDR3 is TGCGCCAGCAGCTCGACGGGACAGGGGGTTGCCTACAATGAGCAGTTCTTC.

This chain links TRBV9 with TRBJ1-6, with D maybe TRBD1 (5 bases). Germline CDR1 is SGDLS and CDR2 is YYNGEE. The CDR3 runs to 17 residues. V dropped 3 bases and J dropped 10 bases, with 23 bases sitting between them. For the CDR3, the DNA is TGTGCCAGCAGCGGGGATTTCGGGACGCCTCGGGGATCACCCCTCCACTTT. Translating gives CASSGDFGTPRGSPLHF.